This TCR beta chain stems from a study of T cell responses to AZD1222 COVID-19 vaccine (dated by TCRdb to the early 2020s). Background on the whole study: A total of over 230 trial participants underwent TCR sequencing, of whom 207 had received two doses of AZD1222 and roughly 26 had received two doses of the MenACWY control vaccine. Trial participants were enrolled by age into 18-55, 56-69 and 70-plus year subgroups, with roughly 150, 30 and 60 TCR-sequenced participants respectively. Study-wide findings and limitations: Because no day 14 peak-response samples were available, repertoires were characterized only after the peak T cell response. Only five to seven AZD1222 recipients were SARS-CoV-2 seropositive at baseline, limiting conclusions about previously exposed vaccinees. After two AZD1222 doses, spike-specific TCR breadth and depth were significantly higher than at day 0 and than in MenACWY recipients. Most participants were white British and females outnumbered males, and the authors suggested that clonal diversity may have been underestimated. Reportedly, close to half of the unique spike-specific TCRs recognized epitopes lying outside the regions that are mutated in the B.1.351 and B.1.1.7 variants. In the small 56-69-year group, the increase in depth fell short of significance, most likely because of low power. The vaccine-associated CD4 TCRs covered the entire spike protein, and the dominant responses fell in regions 160-218 and 743-854.

The CDR3 regions of human TCRbeta chains were analyzed by immunosequencing. The study's own analysis went as follows. TCRs in the repertoires were matched against a reference library of SARS-CoV-2-specific TCRs that had been generated with the MIRA antigen-specificity platform. Breadth was defined as the fraction of unique TCRs that were SARS-CoV-2-associated, and depth was defined as the fraction of total T cells that were SARS-CoV-2-associated. Each spike-specific TCR was assigned to its reactive spike region and to a CD4 or CD8 class using the MIRA data. Log10-transformed breadth and depth values were compared by one-way ANOVA with Sidak's multiple comparisons tests. Here the immuneACCESS table is served through TCRdb, limited to in-frame sequences with V and J called. Missing clones are a known gap in these copies; in checked studies unresolved V genes cover under half, and the rest lacks a known reason. The DNA was the basis for D and trimming; V, J and clone size are from that table. This sample lists approximately 130,000 clones; about 88% were detected once. The ten largest make up 9.5% of the sample.

Concerning this clone itself: The antigen this receptor binds is unknown. Nothing much larger sits one base from this clone, and base qualities are not available.

The junction carries 10 bases between V and J, which are trimmed by 0 bases and 5 bases respectively. Via the germline V gene, CDR1 is MGHRA and CDR2 YSYEKL. Spanning cysteine to phenylalanine, the CDR3 consists of 15 amino acids. The DNA shown is the 45-base CDR3, in frame from base 1. Sample time point, as interpreted from the label and publication: about 28 days (+/-7) after the second vaccine dose. AZD1222 recipients whose second dose came at about 4 weeks and those whose second dose came at about 12 weeks were combined into one group, since spike-specific TCR depth and breadth did not differ between the two schedules. Vaccinee samples came from UK trials COV001 and COV002, including a single-blind randomized controlled phase 2/3 trial of AZD1222 (ChAdOx1 nCoV-19) in healthy adults. For TCRbeta chain sequencing, PBMC samples were collected from trial participants at day 0 and at day 28 after the second dose.

The specimen comprised peripheral blood, sampled 28 days after the second AZD1222 dose. This clonotype was sampled from an adult who received the AZD1222 COVID-19 vaccine. Rearrangement joined TRBV4-1 to TRBJ1-4, with the D segment identity uncertain. The CDR3 here reads CASSQDARVNEKLFF. The nucleotide sequence reads as follows: TGCGCCAGCAGCCAAGATGCACGGGTAAATGAAAAACTGTTTTTT.